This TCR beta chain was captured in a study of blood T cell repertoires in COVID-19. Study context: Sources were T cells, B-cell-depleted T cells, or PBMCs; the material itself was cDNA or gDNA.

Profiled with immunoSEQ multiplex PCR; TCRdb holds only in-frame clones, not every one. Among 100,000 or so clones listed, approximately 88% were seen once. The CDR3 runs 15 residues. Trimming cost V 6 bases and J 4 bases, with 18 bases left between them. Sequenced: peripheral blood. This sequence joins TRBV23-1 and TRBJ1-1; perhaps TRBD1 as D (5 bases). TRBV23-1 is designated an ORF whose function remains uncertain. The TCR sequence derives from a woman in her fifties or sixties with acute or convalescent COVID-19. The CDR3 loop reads CASRPGGEVGTEAFF. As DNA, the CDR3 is TGCGCCAGCAGACCAGGAGGGGAGGTGGGCACTGAAGCTTTCTTT.